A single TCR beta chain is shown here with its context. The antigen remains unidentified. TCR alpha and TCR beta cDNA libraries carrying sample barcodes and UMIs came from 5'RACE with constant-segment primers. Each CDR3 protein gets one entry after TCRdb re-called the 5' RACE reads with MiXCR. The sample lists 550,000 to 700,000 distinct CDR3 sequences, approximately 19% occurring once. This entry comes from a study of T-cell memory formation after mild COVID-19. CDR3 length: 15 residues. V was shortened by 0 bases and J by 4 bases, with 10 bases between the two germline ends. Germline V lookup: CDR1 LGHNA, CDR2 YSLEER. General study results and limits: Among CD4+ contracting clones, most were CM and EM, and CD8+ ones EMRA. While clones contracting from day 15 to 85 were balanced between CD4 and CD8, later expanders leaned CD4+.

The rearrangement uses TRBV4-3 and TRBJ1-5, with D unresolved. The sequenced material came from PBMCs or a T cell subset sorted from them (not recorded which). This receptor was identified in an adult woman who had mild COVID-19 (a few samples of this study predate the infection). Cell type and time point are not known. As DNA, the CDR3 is TGCGCCAGCAGCCAAGATCGAGGGCCAAATCAGCCCCAGCATTTT. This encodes CASSQDRGPNQPQHF.